This T cell receptor (beta chain) comes out of a study of CD8+ T cells in alopecia areata. Study-wide background: Treated patients took oral tofacitinib at 5 to 10 mg twice daily. Regarding the study as a whole: Both scalp clonality and the expanded CD8+ clones among the top 100 showed a significant decrease with tofacitinib. Researchers say the link of baseline CD8+ expansion to response remains uncertain, with one nonresponder.

V was shortened by 1 base and J by 7 bases, with 13 bases between the two germline ends. The germline V gene has CDR1 SGHAT and CDR2 FQNNGV. CDR3 length: 14 amino acids. Extraction of RNA preceded its reverse transcription into cDNA, which served as the sequencing template. The repertoire was sequenced with immunoSEQ multiplex PCR; TCRdb's copy has only in-frame clones and lacks some. The data contain about 250,000 clones, 45% to 70% of them singletons. Treatment specified: oral pan-JAK inhibitor, 5-10 mg twice daily. From alopecia areata patients, lesional scalp punch biopsies and peripheral blood were collected. A note on this clone: Its antigen remains unknown.

This rearrangement joins TRBV11-2 to TRBJ1-2; D ambiguous. The sequence came from a human donor with alopecia areata. This specimen consisted of CD4+ T cells sorted from blood, obtained at roughly week 53, from a patient treated with tofacitinib. The chain's CDR3 is CASSLGLARGGYTF. CDR3 sequence (DNA): TGTGCCAGCAGCTTAGGTCTCGCCCGAGGTGGCTACACCTTC.